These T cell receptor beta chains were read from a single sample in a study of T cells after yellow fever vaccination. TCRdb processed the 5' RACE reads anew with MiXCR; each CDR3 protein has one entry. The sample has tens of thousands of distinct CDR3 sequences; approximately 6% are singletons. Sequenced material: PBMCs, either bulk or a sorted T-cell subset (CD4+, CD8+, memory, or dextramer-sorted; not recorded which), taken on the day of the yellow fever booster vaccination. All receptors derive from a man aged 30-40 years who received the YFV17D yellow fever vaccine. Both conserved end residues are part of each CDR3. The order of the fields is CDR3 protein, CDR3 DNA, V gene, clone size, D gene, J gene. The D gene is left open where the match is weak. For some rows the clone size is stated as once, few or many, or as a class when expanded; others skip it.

CSARDAGGGQPQHF	TGCAGTGCTAGAGATGCTGGGGGCGGTCAGCCCCAGCATTTT	TRBV20-1	many	NA	TRBJ1-5
CASSSALLAASTDTQYF	TGTGCCAGCAGCTCCGCCCTACTAGCGGCTAGCACAGATACGCAGTATTTT	TRBV7-9	few	TRBD2	TRBJ2-3
CSARDGAVGYQPQHF	TGCAGTGCTAGAGATGGGGCCGTTGGGTATCAGCCCCAGCATTTT	TRBV20-1	few	NA	TRBJ1-5
CASSPLAGDPNEQFF	TGTGCCAGCAGTCCTCTAGCGGGAGACCCCAATGAGCAGTTCTTC	TRBV6-4	many	TRBD2	TRBJ2-1
CASSWGLANGNGELFF	TGTGCCAGCAGCTGGGGACTAGCGAATGGGAACGGGGAGCTGTTTTTT	TRBV5-4	NA	TRBD2	TRBJ2-2
CASTMRQGMPSGNTIYF	TGTGCCAGCACCATGAGACAGGGAATGCCCTCTGGAAACACCATATATTTT	TRBV6-1	NA	TRBD1	TRBJ1-3
CASISNTDTQYF	TGTGCCAGCATCTCCAACACAGATACGCAGTATTTT	TRBV28	many	NA	TRBJ2-3
CASSQDLSGTSYNEQFF	TGTGCCAGCAGCCAAGATTTGAGCGGGACATCCTACAATGAGCAGTTCTTC	TRBV4-2	many	NA	TRBJ2-1
CASSQGLTGGYEQYF	TGCGCCAGCAGCCAAGGCTTGACAGGGGGCTACGAGCAGTACTTC	TRBV4-1	NA	TRBD1	TRBJ2-7
CASSLSPWGGPGDEQFF	TGTGCCAGCAGTTTATCTCCATGGGGAGGGCCGGGGGATGAGCAGTTCTTC	TRBV27	many	TRBD2	TRBJ2-1
CSVGDGELFF	TGCAGCGTTGGGGACGGGGAGCTGTTTTTT	TRBV29-1	many	NA	TRBJ2-2
CASSLGGGAISGANVLTF	TGTGCCAGCAGCTTAGGGGGGGGGGCTATCTCTGGGGCCAACGTCCTGACTTTC	TRBV7-6	medium-sized	NA	TRBJ2-6
CASSQATRNTDTQYF	TGTGCCAGCAGCCAAGCGACTAGGAATACAGATACGCAGTATTTT	TRBV3-1	many	NA	TRBJ2-3
CASSSYAGYNEQFF	TGTGCCAGCAGCTCTTATGCGGGCTACAATGAGCAGTTCTTC	TRBV7-2	NA	NA	TRBJ2-1
CASSFDSGGTDTQYF	TGCGCCAGCAGCTTCGATAGCGGTGGCACAGATACGCAGTATTTT	TRBV5-1	NA	NA	TRBJ2-3
CASSKGVSNQPQHF	TGTGCCAGCAGCAAAGGGGTCAGCAATCAGCCCCAGCATTTT	TRBV9	many	NA	TRBJ1-5
CASREGVFGYTF	TGTGCCAGCAGGGAAGGGGTTTTTGGCTACACCTTC	TRBV6-5	NA	NA	TRBJ1-2
CASSRSAGAGYGYTF	TGTGCCAGCAGCCGTAGCGCAGGGGCAGGTTATGGCTACACCTTC	TRBV7-9	few	NA	TRBJ1-2
CASSLAARDPPDEQYF	TGCGCCAGCAGCTTGGCCGCACGGGACCCCCCAGATGAGCAGTACTTC	TRBV5-1	NA	NA	TRBJ2-7
CSARGDGDPNEQYF	TGCAGTGCTAGAGGGGATGGGGACCCAAACGAGCAGTACTTC	TRBV20-1	few	NA	TRBJ2-7
CASRTRAGTGVQGSPLHF	TGTGCCAGCCGAACCCGAGCAGGGACAGGGGTTCAAGGTTCACCCCTCCACTTT	TRBV27	few	TRBD1	TRBJ1-6